These 30 T cell receptor beta chains share one sample of origin, sequenced in a study of T cell responses to AZD1222 COVID-19 vaccine. Libraries were prepared by immunoSEQ multiplex PCR; TCRdb keeps only in-frame clonotypes and omits some of them. The sample has roughly 140,000 clones; approximately 94% are singletons. The specimen comprised peripheral blood, sampled on day 0 of AZD1222 vaccination. The receptor source for this set is an adult in good health.

The rearrangement links TRBV19 to TRBJ1-4; the D gene is possibly TRBD1 (5 bases). Trimming stripped 4 bases from V and 0 bases from J, with 9 bases between. CDR1 is LNHDA and CDR2 is SQIVND in the germline V gene (reference sequence). The CDR3 totals 15 residues. This CDR3 is CASSTGTATNEKLFF. Here the CDR3 DNA reads TGTGCCAGTAGTACGGGGACGGCAACTAATGAAAAACTGTTTTTT.

This clone appeared once. Distinct nucleotide sequences in the sample also encode this CDR3. This chain uses TRBV25-1 with TRBJ2-5; 8 nucleotides match TRBD1. The CDR3 covers 15 residues. V dropped 0 bases and J dropped 2; count of bases not matched to a gene: 2. Germline V CDR1 and CDR2: MGHDK, SYGVNS. CDR3 bases: TGTGCCAGCAGTGAATACAGGGGGCGTCAAGAGACCCAGTACTTC. This codes for CASSEYRGRQETQYF.

The chain recombines TRBV27 with TRBJ2-3, with TRBD1 matching 8 bases. This CDR3 is built from 13 residues. V lost 8 bases, J lost 4 bases, and 5 bases stayed unmatched. Germline CDR1 is MNHEY and CDR2 is SMNVEV (reference sequence). CDR3 amino acids: CASEDRVADTQYF. The CDR3 DNA sequence: TGTGCCAGCGAGGACAGGGTCGCAGATACGCAGTATTTT.

Concerning this clone itself: This sample also contains other DNA sequences that code for the same CDR3. The chain combines TRBV5-5 with TRBJ1-1; D is unresolved. Germline CDR1 is SGHKS and CDR2 is YYEKEE (reference sequence). The CDR3 runs to 13 residues. The V end lost 2 bases, the J end lost 1 base, and 6 bases lay between the germline ends. CDR3 bases: TGTGCCAGCAGCTTACAAGGGAACACTGAAGCTTTCTTT. Residues: CASSLQGNTEAFF.

The chain links TRBV5-1 to TRBJ2-5; possible D gene TRBD2, 5 bases. Germline V gene lookup returns CDR1 SGHRS and CDR2 YFSETQ. This CDR3 is built from 13 residues. Trimming left V 2 bases short and J 1 base short, with 6 bases between. The DNA of the CDR3 is TGCGCCAGCAGCTTCCTAGCCCAAGAGACCCAGTACTTC. It codes for CASSFLAQETQYF.

The gene calls are TRBV5-1 and TRBJ2-2; D might be TRBD2 (5 bases). V lost 5 bases and J 3 bases, leaving 14 bases between the germline ends. Germline-derived CDR1 and CDR2 are SGHRS and YFSETQ. The CDR3 length is 15 residues. CDR3 region: CASSSSRLYTGELFF. The CDR3, as DNA: TGCGCCAGCAGTTCTAGCCGGTTATACACCGGGGAGCTGTTTTTT. The full variable domain, in which reference TRBV5-1 and TRBJ2-2 provide the parts outside the CDR3, is KAGVTQTPRYLIKTRGQQVTLSCSPISGHRSVSWYQQTPGQGLQFLFEYFSETQRNKGNFPGRFSGRQFSNSRSEMNVSTLELGDSALYLCASSSSRLYTGELFFGEGSRLTVL.

The chain is built from TRBV14 and TRBJ2-7; D gene ambiguous. Trimming removed 0 bases from V and 3 bases from J, with 6 bases in between. The CDR3 contains 13 residues. CDR1 and CDR2 (germline): SGHDN, FVKESK. The CDR3 loop is CASSQDQLYEQYF. CDR3 in DNA: TGTGCCAGCAGCCAAGATCAGCTCTACGAGCAGTACTTC.

The chain couples TRBV2 to TRBJ2-7; D gene ambiguous. CDR1 is SNHLY, CDR2 FYNNEI, per germline. The V end lost 6 bases, the J end lost 7 bases, and 10 bases lay between the germline ends. This CDR3 region has 11 residues. The chain's CDR3 is CASRVSVEQYF. CDR3 sequence (DNA): TGTGCCAGCAGGGTTAGTGTGGAGCAGTACTTC.

V gene TRBV3-1 (or the pseudogene TRBV3-2) combines with J gene TRBJ2-2, with D perhaps TRBD2 (5 bases). The germline V gene encodes CDR1 LGHDT and CDR2 YNNKEL (reference sequence). The V end lost 5 bases, the J end lost 6 bases, and 10 bases lay between the germline ends. The CDR3 spans 13 residues. The DNA for the CDR3 is TGTGCCAGCAGCAGAACTAGTTCCGGGGAGCTGTTTTTT. Its protein product is CASSRTSSGELFF.

The chain links TRBV6-5 to TRBJ2-7; TRBD2 is a possible D gene (6 bases). CDR1 and CDR2 (germline): MNHEY, SVGAGI. V dropped 7 bases and J dropped 0 bases, with 13 bases sitting between them. This CDR3 region has 14 residues. As DNA, the CDR3 is TGTGCCAGCACCCGGGACTTCAGCTCCTACGAGCAGTACTTC. This gives the protein CASTRDFSSYEQYF.

The chain couples TRBV5-1 to TRBJ1-1, with unresolved D. This CDR3 region has 13 residues. Trimming shortened V by 3 bases and J by 4 bases, and 10 bases separated the two germline ends. Germline V gene lookup returns CDR1 SGHRS and CDR2 YFSETQ. CDR3 loop: CASSYGLGTEAFF. The DNA of the CDR3 is TGCGCCAGCAGCTACGGCCTGGGCACTGAAGCTTTCTTT.

The chain employs TRBV29-1 and TRBJ1-1; D gene unclear. CDR1 and CDR2 from the germline V gene are SQVTM and ANQGSEA. V was clipped by 5 bases and J by 0 bases, with 25 bases between them. The CDR3 runs 18 residues. The CDR3 DNA is TGCAGCGTTTTGAGATGGACCAGTACTGTCACTTTGAACACTGAAGCTTTCTTT. It codes for CSVLRWTSTVTLNTEAFF. Supplemented by reference TRBV29-1 and TRBJ1-1, the full variable domain reads SAVISQKPSRDICQRGTSLTIQCQVDSQVTMMFWYRQQPGQSLTLIATANQGSEATYESGFVIDKFPISRPNLTFSTLTVSNMSPEDSSIYLCSVLRWTSTVTLNTEAFFGQGTRLTVV.

The V call is TRBV4-1, the J call TRBJ1-3; D is undetermined. V was shortened by 1 base and J by 2 bases, with 3 bases between the two germline ends. CDR1 is MGHRA, CDR2 YSYEKL, per germline. The CDR3 runs 13 residues. This chain's CDR3 is CASSQGPGNTIYF. The CDR3 coding sequence is TGCGCCAGCAGCCAAGGCCCTGGAAACACCATATATTTT.

The chain links TRBV19 to TRBJ1-6, with TRBD1 as a possible D gene (5 bases). The CDR3 length is 15 residues. Germline V gene data show CDR1 as LNHDA and CDR2 as SQIVND (reference sequence). V lost 1 base and J lost 9, with 13 bases in between. The CDR3 region is CASSIAATGGSPLHF. In nucleotides, the CDR3 is TGTGCCAGTAGTATAGCTGCCACCGGGGGTTCACCCCTCCACTTT. Drawing the rest from reference TRBV19 and TRBJ1-6, the complete variable domain is DGGITQSPKYLFRKEGQNVTLSCEQNLNHDAMYWYRQDPGQGLRLIYYSQIVNDFQKGDIAEGYSVSREKKESFPLTVTSAQKNPTAFYLCASSIAATGGSPLHFGNGTRLTVT.

The CDR3 DNA follows: TGCGCCAGCAGCCCGACACTGGGGACAGGCCAAGAGACCCAGTACTTC. Translating it yields CASSPTLGTGQETQYF. The chain links TRBV5-1 to TRBJ2-5; 8 nucleotides match TRBD1. The CDR3 is made up of 16 amino acids. With V trimmed by 4 bases and J by 1 base, 9 bases remained unmatched. The germline V gene encodes CDR1 SGHRS and CDR2 YFSETQ.

The chain combines TRBV11-2 with TRBJ2-3; D may be TRBD2 (6 bases). V was clipped by 8 bases and J by 6 bases, with 18 bases between them. CDR3 size: 14 residues. CDR1 SGHAT and CDR2 FQNNGV come from the germline V gene. CDR3 residues: CASRLVAWGDTQYF. Here the CDR3 DNA reads TGTGCCAGCCGACTAGTGGCCTGGGGGGATACGCAGTATTTT.

The chain joins TRBV5-1 to TRBJ1-2, with a possible D match to TRBD1 (6 bases). CDR1 is SGHRS, CDR2 YFSETQ, per germline. V shed 0 bases and J shed 7 bases, with 25 bases lying between them. The CDR3 is 18 amino acids. CDR3 loop: CASSLVSGGPPGNSGYTF. The CDR3 region has the DNA TGCGCCAGCAGCTTGGTTTCGGGGGGCCCCCCGGGTAACAGTGGCTACACCTTC.

The J gene is TRBJ2-5, the V gene TRBV3-1 (or the pseudogene TRBV3-2); no reliable D call. V shed 0 bases and J shed 4 bases, with 3 bases lying between them. The CDR3 length is 12 residues. Looked up from germline, CDR1 is LGHDT and CDR2 is YNNKEL (reference sequence). The CDR3 here is CASSQDRETQYF. The DNA of the CDR3 is TGTGCCAGCAGCCAAGATCGAGAGACCCAGTACTTC.

The chain links TRBV9 to TRBJ1-4, with 8 bases identical to TRBD1. Germline trimming cut 3 bases from V and 5 bases from J; bases unmatched to any gene: 3. CDR1 SGDLS and CDR2 YYNGEE come from the germline V gene. CDR3 length: 14 residues. For the CDR3, the DNA is TGTGCCAGCAGCGGACAGGGGCGAAATGAAAAACTGTTTTTT. Translating it yields CASSGQGRNEKLFF.

J is TRBJ2-1 and V is TRBV2; 7 bases line up with TRBD2. In germline, CDR1 is SNHLY, CDR2 FYNNEI. V lost 5 bases and J lost 8; bases outside the gene matches: 9. This CDR3 has 14 residues. The CDR3 sequence is CASSRQRLADEQFF. DNA of the CDR3: TGTGCCAGCAGTAGACAAAGACTAGCTGATGAGCAGTTCTTC.

CDR3 sequence (DNA): TGTGCCAGCAGCTTAAGTCCGTTCAGGACTGAAGCTTTCTTT. Its protein product is CASSLSPFRTEAFF. The chain uses TRBV7-3 and TRBJ1-1, with D unclear. Trimming took 1 base from V and 5 from J, leaving 11 bases between them. The germline V gene has CDR1 SGHTA and CDR2 FQGTGA. This CDR3 has 14 amino acids.

The rearrangement links TRBV5-4 to TRBJ2-7, with a weak D call TRBD2 (6 bases). The germline V and J ends were trimmed by 3 bases and 9 bases, with 22 bases remaining between them. CDR3 size: 15 residues. CDR1 and CDR2 from the germline V gene are SGHNT and YYREEE (reference sequence). CDR3 loop: CASSSTGRSFAGQYF. CDR3 coding DNA: TGTGCCAGCAGCTCCACCGGGAGATCCTTCGCCGGGCAGTACTTC. Full variable domain (outside the CDR3, taken from reference TRBV5-4 and TRBJ2-7): ETGVTQSPTHLIKTRGQQVTLRCSSQSGHNTVSWYQQALGQGPQFIFQYYREEENGRGNFPPRFSGLQFPNYSSELNVNALELDDSALYLCASSSTGRSFAGQYFGPGTRLTVT.

The rearrangement links TRBV18 to TRBJ2-5; TRBD2 matches 15 bases. The trim removed 5 bases at V and 4 bases at J, leaving 8 bases unmatched. The CDR3 covers 17 residues. Germline CDR1 is KGHSH and CDR2 is LQKENI. The CDR3 reads CASSSPGLAGGGETQYF. The DNA of the CDR3 is TGTGCCAGCTCATCCCCGGGACTAGCGGGAGGAGGAGAGACCCAGTACTTC.

The chain recombines TRBV2 with TRBJ2-3, with TRBD1 matching 7 bases. The CDR3 covers 14 residues. Germline CDR1 SNHLY, CDR2 FYNNEI. Germline trimming cut 6 bases from V and 1 base from J; bases unmatched to any gene: 4. CDR3 in DNA: TGTGCCAGCAGGAGACAGGGTGGCACAGATACGCAGTATTTT. Its translation: CASRRQGGTDTQYF.

The V and J genes are TRBV5-8 and TRBJ1-5, with D perhaps matching TRBD1 (6 bases). The germline gives CDR1 SGHTS, CDR2 YDEGEE. There are 17 residues in the CDR3. V lost 2 bases, J lost 7 bases, and 22 bases lay in between. The DNA for the CDR3 is TGTGCCAGCAGCTTTGCCAGGGGAGGCCCACCCCGGCAGCCCCAGCATTTT. Protein: CASSFARGGPPRQPQHF. The variable domain in full, completed from reference TRBV5-8 and TRBJ1-5, reads EAGVTQSPTHLIKTRGQQATLRCSPISGHTSVYWYQQALGLGLQFLLWYDEGEERNRGNFPPRFSGRQFPNYSSELNVNALELEDSALYLCASSFARGGPPRQPQHFGDGTRLSIL.

V gene TRBV2 combines with J gene TRBJ2-1, with 8 positions matching TRBD2. The V and J ends lost 4 bases and 0 bases, in that order; junction bases with no gene match: 5. This CDR3 is 16 amino acids long. CDR1 is SNHLY, CDR2 FYNNEI, per germline. Here the CDR3 reads CASSGAGALSYNEQFF. Here the CDR3 DNA reads TGTGCCAGCAGTGGAGCGGGGGCCCTCTCCTACAATGAGCAGTTCTTC.

V usage is TRBV10-3 and J usage is TRBJ2-7, with D tentatively TRBD2 (6 bases). The CDR3 has 16 amino acids. The germline V gene encodes CDR1 ENHRY and CDR2 SYGVKD. V was trimmed by 5 bases and J by 2 bases, leaving 19 bases between them. CDR3 region: CAISTPRDSGTYEQYF. As DNA, the CDR3 is TGTGCCATCAGTACGCCCCGGGACTCGGGAACCTACGAGCAGTACTTC.

V is TRBV19 and J is TRBJ1-2, with 7 bases identical to TRBD1. The CDR3 spans 13 residues. Germline V gene sequence: CDR1 LNHDA, CDR2 SQIVND (reference sequence). V shed 6 bases, J shed 7 bases, and the junction held 8 bases outside the gene matches. The CDR3 DNA reads as TGTGCCAGTAGGCCCTCCGGGACAGCTGGCTACACCTTC. This translates into CASRPSGTAGYTF.

The CDR3 sequence is CASSLIPEQGSGYTF. The CDR3, as DNA: TGTGCCAGCAGCTTAATACCGGAACAGGGTAGTGGCTACACCTTC. This chain joins TRBV7-3 and TRBJ1-2; possible D gene TRBD1, 6 bases. Between the trimmed V and J ends, which lost 1 base and 7 bases, there was a span of 16 bases. Germline V gene lookup returns CDR1 SGHTA and CDR2 FQGTGA. This CDR3 is built from 15 residues.

The count of this clone is one. This rearrangement joins TRBV29-1 to TRBJ1-4, with D hard to call. Germline V gene lookup returns CDR1 SQVTM and CDR2 ANQGSEA. Trimming stripped 3 bases from V and 3 bases from J, with 2 bases between. CDR3 length equals 11 residues. The CDR3 coding sequence is TGCAGCGTTGAGGCTAATGAAAAACTGTTTTTT. Its protein is CSVEANEKLFF.